Presented here are 19 T cell receptor beta chains from one specimen sequenced in a study of glioma-infiltrating T cells. TCR alpha and beta CDR3 regions were amplified from RNA using iRepertoire nested multiplex PCR. TCRdb re-called the multiplex PCR reads through MiXCR, storing one row per CDR3 protein. The sample lists about 140,000 distinct CDR3 sequences; about 39% were seen once. The sample was glioma tissue, nonneoplastic brain tissue, or PBMCs (not recorded which). These receptors came from a human donor with low-grade glioma or glioblastoma, undergoing nonglioma brain surgery, or in good health (not recorded which).

V and J are TRBV12-3 or TRBV12-4 and TRBJ1-1, with D possibly matching TRBD1 (6 bases). Deletions cut 5 bases from V and 5 bases from J, with 12 bases between. CDR3 length equals 13 residues. CDR3 coding DNA: TGTGCCAGCAGTCGCACAGGGCAAACTGAAGCTTTCTTT. Its protein product is CASSRTGQTEAFF.

This clonotype has only one observation. The rearrangement joins TRBV7-2 to TRBJ1-1; D possibly corresponds to TRBD1 (5 bases). The CDR3 totals 15 residues. Between the trimmed V and J ends, which lost 5 bases and 4 bases, there was a span of 17 bases. Germline values: CDR1 SGHTA, CDR2 FQGNSA. Here the CDR3 reads CASSQVHGTVTEAFF. CDR3 in DNA: TGTGCCAGCAGCCAAGTTCACGGGACGGTCACTGAAGCTTTCTTT.

This chain joins TRBV19 and TRBJ1-1, with a possible D match to TRBD1 (6 bases). Germline CDR1 is LNHDA and CDR2 is SQIVND (reference sequence). The CDR3 loop spans 14 amino acids. V lost 1 base, J lost 6 bases, and 12 bases lay in between. The CDR3 reads CASSIGQGTAEAFF. DNA for the CDR3: TGTGCCAGTAGTATAGGGCAGGGGACGGCTGAAGCTTTCTTT.

This clonotype turned up a few times. V usage is TRBV14 and J usage is TRBJ1-5; D call uncertain. Trimming stripped 0 bases from V and 0 bases from J, with 6 bases between. Germline lookup yields CDR1 SGHDN and CDR2 FVKESK. The CDR3 has 15 amino acids. The CDR3 DNA reads TGTGCCAGCAGCCAAGAGGATCATAGCAATCAGCCCCAGCATTTT. It yields the protein CASSQEDHSNQPQHF.

CDR3: CASRTGGQVTNTEAFF. CDR3 DNA sequence: TGTGCCAGCAGGACCGGAGGACAGGTAACGAACACTGAAGCTTTCTTT. The rearrangement joins TRBV28 to TRBJ1-1; TRBD1 matches 7 bases. The germline V gene has CDR1 MDHEN and CDR2 SYDVKM. Trimming took 6 bases from V and 1 from J; bases not matched to a gene: 11. The CDR3 has 16 amino acids.

This sequence joins TRBV6-1 and TRBJ2-5, with D unclear. CDR1 is MNHNS, CDR2 SASEGT, per germline. This CDR3 spans 12 amino acids. V was clipped by 6 bases and J by 1 base, with 6 bases between them. The CDR3: CASSGFQETQYF. In nucleotides, the CDR3 is TGTGCCAGCAGCGGGTTCCAAGAGACCCAGTACTTC.

The gene calls are TRBV7-2 and TRBJ2-3, with D perhaps given as TRBD1 or TRBD2 (6 bases each). The CDR3 is 15 residues long. Trimming took 2 bases from V and 3 from J, leaving 12 bases between them. The germline CDR1 and CDR2 sequences are SGHTA and FQGNSA. Here the CDR3 reads CASSLSTGRTDTQYF. The CDR3 DNA is TGTGCCAGCAGCTTATCTACAGGGAGGACAGATACGCAGTATTTT.

The chain employs TRBV7-3 and TRBJ2-1; 12 bases align to TRBD2. V was pared by 2 bases and J by 5 bases, with 1 base of the junction left unmatched. The CDR3 spans 15 residues. Germline assignment: CDR1 SGHTA and CDR2 FQGTGA. The CDR3 sequence: CASSLLAGGDNEQFF. DNA of the CDR3: TGTGCCAGCAGCTTACTAGCGGGAGGGGACAATGAGCAGTTCTTC.

The chain couples TRBV5-8 to TRBJ2-7; no definite D call. The CDR3 consists of 12 residues. Germline CDR1 reads SGHTS; CDR2 reads YDEGEE. V was clipped by 2 bases and J by 4 bases, with 7 bases between them. Written as DNA, the CDR3 is TGTGCCAGCAGCTTTCTGCGGTACGAGCAGTACTTC. Its protein is CASSFLRYEQYF.

In this sample, this clonotype turned up a few times. The chain carries TRBV24-1 and TRBJ1-2, with no clear D. Germline CDR1 reads KGHDR; CDR2 reads SFDVKD. The V and J ends lost 0 bases and 7 bases respectively, with 5 bases between them. The CDR3 length is 12 residues. The CDR3 here is CATSDLSGGYTF. The CDR3 region has the DNA TGTGCCACCAGTGATTTGAGCGGTGGCTACACCTTC.

This clonotype was picked up a small number of times. The rearrangement uses TRBV27 and TRBJ2-7, with 10 nucleotides matching TRBD2. The ends lost 8 bases at V and 5 bases at J; junction bases unmatched: 6. The CDR3 sequence is 13 residues long. Germline CDR1 and CDR2: MNHEY and SMNVEV (reference sequence). The CDR3 DNA sequence: TGTGCCAGCCGGCCCGGGACTAGCGACGAGCAGTACTTC. Residues: CASRPGTSDEQYF.

V usage is TRBV6-5 and J usage is TRBJ2-5, with D perhaps assigned TRBD1 or TRBD2 (6 bases each). V was shortened by 1 base and J by 7 bases, with 16 bases between the two germline ends. Per the germline V gene, CDR1 is MNHEY and CDR2 is SVGAGI. The CDR3 runs 15 residues. In DNA form, the CDR3 reads TGTGCCAGCAGTTACTTCCCGGGGGCAGGAGGGACCCAGTACTTC. Amino acid sequence: CASSYFPGAGGTQYF.

This clonotype showed up just a few times. The V gene is TRBV28, the J gene TRBJ2-5; D remains unclear. The V and J ends lost 5 bases and 5 bases respectively, with 12 bases between them. Germline CDR1 is MDHEN and CDR2 is SYDVKM. The CDR3 is 13 residues long. The CDR3 nucleotides are TGTGCCAGCAGTAGATTCCCCGGGGAGACCCAGTACTTC. It specifies CASSRFPGETQYF.

In its sample, this clonotype was seen a few times. V gene TRBV20-1 combines with J gene TRBJ2-7; 8 bases align to TRBD1. The CDR3 length is 14 residues. The ends lost 2 bases at V and 5 bases at J; junction bases unmatched: 8. Germline assignment: CDR1 DFQATT and CDR2 SNEGSKA (reference sequence). The CDR3 reads CSARIGQGRHEQYF. The CDR3 DNA sequence: TGCAGTGCTAGAATAGGACAGGGAAGACACGAGCAGTACTTC.

This chain uses TRBV27 with TRBJ2-1; TRBD1 aligns across 7 bases. Germline values: CDR1 MNHEY, CDR2 SMNVEV (reference sequence). The CDR3 totals 14 residues. V was clipped by 2 bases and J by 8 bases; unmatched bases: 6. The CDR3 nucleotides read TGTGCCAGCAGTTTAAGTTGGGACAGCCATGAGCAGTTCTTC. Amino acids: CASSLSWDSHEQFF.

The chain joins TRBV3-1 to TRBJ2-7, with 10 bases matching TRBD2. The V segment lost 5 bases and the J segment 4 bases; nucleotides outside the gene matches: 11. The CDR3 is 16 residues long. Looked up from germline, CDR1 is LGHDT and CDR2 is YNNKEL (reference sequence). For the CDR3, the DNA is TGTGCCAGCAGCAACAAGGAAGCGGGGGGGCGTTACGAGCAGTACTTC. Protein sequence: CASSNKEAGGRYEQYF.

This chain uses TRBV24-1 with TRBJ2-7, with TRBD1 matching over 7 bases. This CDR3 is 12 amino acids long. Germline-derived CDR1 and CDR2 are KGHDR and SFDVKD. With 11 bases clipped from V and 4 bases from J, the junction kept 7 bases outside the gene matches. The CDR3 is CANRDSPYEQYF. The CDR3 DNA reads TGTGCCAACCGGGACAGCCCTTACGAGCAGTACTTC.

The V call is TRBV20-1, the J call TRBJ2-1, with 14 bases matching TRBD2. CDR1 is DFQATT, CDR2 SNEGSKA, per germline (reference sequence). V lost 2 bases and J lost 6; bases outside the gene matches: 3. The CDR3 runs to 15 residues. The CDR3 DNA reads TGCAGTGCTAGATATGGGACTAGCGGGAGCAATGAGCAGTTCTTC. Residues: CSARYGTSGSNEQFF.

The chain joins TRBV27 to TRBJ2-1; D gene ambiguous. Trimming removed 4 bases from V and 0 bases from J, with 7 bases in between. The germline V gene encodes CDR1 MNHEY and CDR2 SMNVEV (reference sequence). The CDR3 contains 14 residues. The CDR3 here is CASSSKNSYNEQFF. In nucleotides, the CDR3 is TGTGCCAGCAGTTCAAAGAACTCCTACAATGAGCAGTTCTTC.